This T cell receptor beta chain emerged from a study of T cells in Graves' hyperthyroidism and ophthalmopathy. The CDR3 regions of TCR beta were amplified from RNA transcripts. Initially, a first-round RT-PCR of the TCR CDR3 employed the HTBI primer set. TCRdb re-called the multiplex PCR reads through MiXCR, storing one row per CDR3 protein. The data hold about 250,000 distinct CDR3 sequences, with around 24% observed a single time. This clonotype has more than one count but fewer than ten. The germline V gene has CDR1 SNHLY and CDR2 FYNNEI. This CDR3 has 16 amino acids. The V and J ends lost 6 bases and 2 bases respectively, with 20 bases between them.

The chain couples TRBV2 to TRBJ2-7; possibly TRBD2 for D (6 bases). The receptor was isolated from a woman aged 40 to 49 with Graves' ophthalmopathy. Material for sequencing was blood. The CDR3 loop is CASRVLSGWGAYEQYF. The CDR3 bases are TGTGCCAGCAGGGTCCTTAGCGGTTGGGGGGCCTACGAGCAGTACTTC.